Listed below are T cell receptor beta chains from one sample, sequenced in a study of blood T cell repertoires in COVID-19. Clones were sequenced by immunoSEQ multiplex PCR, and TCRdb holds only the in-frame ones, with some missing. The sample includes around 60,000 clones, about nine tenths seen only once; the top ten take under 1.5%. Sequenced material: peripheral blood. These receptors all stem from a woman over 75 with acute or convalescent COVID-19. Each CDR3 is given with its conserved first and last residue. The D gene is left open where the match is weak. Only part of the rows carry a size: once, few, many, or a class if the clone is expanded.

D	V	J	size	DNA	CDR3
NA	TRBV7-3	TRBJ2-1	NA	TGTGCCAGCAGCTTAAGGGGTCAGGGCGGCGAGCAGTTCTTC	CASSLRGQGGEQFF
NA	TRBV4-1	TRBJ1-1	NA	TGCGCCAGCAGCCTAAGGGTCCAGGGGACTATGAACACTGAAGCTTTCTTT	CASSLRVQGTMNTEAFF
TRBD1	TRBV6-6	TRBJ1-2	NA	TGTGCCAGCAGTCCCCAGGTCGGACAGGGTGACTACACCTTC	CASSPQVGQGDYTF
TRBD1	TRBV4-3	TRBJ1-2	once	TGCGCCAGCAGCCAAGCCATCGGGGCAGGGGGCGCCCCTGGCTACACCTTC	CASSQAIGAGGAPGYTF
NA	TRBV19	TRBJ2-7	once	TGTGCCAGTAGGAAGGGGAACGAGCAGTACTTC	CASRKGNEQYF
TRBD1	TRBV18	TRBJ2-7	NA	TGTGCCAGCTCACCAAAGACAGGGAGCTCCTACGAGCAGTACTTC	CASSPKTGSSYEQYF
NA	TRBV3-1/TRBV3-2	TRBJ2-1	NA	TGTGCCAGCAGCCAAGGTGGTAGCCTCAATGAGCAGTTCTTC	CASSQGGSLNEQFF
NA	TRBV7-2	TRBJ2-7	NA	TGTGCCAGCAGCTACGACCCCTCGGAGGAGCAGTACTTC	CASSYDPSEEQYF
NA	TRBV12-5	TRBJ1-6	NA	TGTGCTAGTGGCCCTCCCAGGGCTGGGCTGAATTCACCCCTCCACTTT	CASGPPRAGLNSPLHF
NA	TRBV4-3	TRBJ2-2	NA	TGCGCCAGCAGCCGAACGAGGTCGCGGCAGGGCGGTTCCGGGGAGCTGTTTTTT	CASSRTRSRQGGSGELFF
TRBD1	TRBV15	TRBJ1-1	NA	TGTGCCACCAGCATCCTGACAGGGAAAGCTTTCTTT	CATSILTGKAFF
NA	TRBV28	TRBJ2-1	few	TGTGCCAGCAAGGGCGGGACCACCCCGATATACAATGAGCAGTTCTTC	CASKGGTTPIYNEQFF
TRBD1	TRBV5-1	TRBJ1-4	NA	TGCGCCAGCAGCTTAACGACAGGGACTAATGAAAAACTGTTTTTT	CASSLTTGTNEKLFF
TRBD1	TRBV10-2	TRBJ2-1	NA	TGCGCCAGCAGGGACGGGACAGGGGGCGATGAGCAGTTCTTC	CASRDGTGGDEQFF
NA	TRBV28	TRBJ2-7	NA	TGTGCCAGCAGTTTTAGAGACAGCTCCTACGAGCAGTACTTC	CASSFRDSSYEQYF
TRBD2	TRBV28	TRBJ2-2	NA	TGTGCCAGCGGTAAACTAGCGGGAGCAAGCAGCGGGGAGCTGTTTTTT	CASGKLAGASSGELFF
TRBD1	TRBV7-3	TRBJ2-3	few	TGTGCCAGCAGCCCACAGGGGCTGGTATCAGATACGCAGTATTTT	CASSPQGLVSDTQYF
NA	TRBV6-2/TRBV6-3	TRBJ2-7	NA	TGTGCCAGCAGTACCCCGGGGAGTGCTTTTCACGAGCAGTACTTC	CASSTPGSAFHEQYF
NA	TRBV5-6	TRBJ2-5	NA	TGTGCCAGCAGCTGGGGGACTCCAACTAAGACCCAGTACTTC	CASSWGTPTKTQYF
NA	TRBV5-5	TRBJ2-2	NA	TGTGCCAGCAGCTTAAAGGGGCAGGGGCGGACCGGGGAGCTGTTTTTT	CASSLKGQGRTGELFF
NA	TRBV7-2	TRBJ2-7	NA	TGTGCCAGCAGCTTCCAGGGAAAACTCGCCCATTCCTACGAGCAGTACTTC	CASSFQGKLAHSYEQYF
NA	TRBV7-8	TRBJ2-7	NA	TGTGCCAGCAGCTTAAAGCCCCCCATAGCGACTGGGTACGAGCAGTACTTC	CASSLKPPIATGYEQYF
TRBD1	TRBV19	TRBJ2-1	NA	TGTGCCAGTAGTACCGGGACAGGGGGATACAATGAGCAGTTCTTC	CASSTGTGGYNEQFF
TRBD2	TRBV4-2	TRBJ2-1	NA	TGTGCCAGCAGCCAAGGACTAGCGGAGAATGAGCAGTTCTTC	CASSQGLAENEQFF
NA	TRBV28	TRBJ1-4	NA	TGTGCCACCTTTAATGAAAAACTGTTTTTT	CATFNEKLFF
TRBD1	TRBV7-8	TRBJ2-7	NA	TGTGCCAGCAGCTTCCCTGGGACAGCCTACGAGCAGTACTTC	CASSFPGTAYEQYF
TRBD1	TRBV2	TRBJ1-2	NA	TGTGCCAGCAGTGGATTGGACAGGGGGAGTTTGGTCTATGGCTACACCTTC	CASSGLDRGSLVYGYTF
NA	TRBV19	TRBJ1-1	NA	TGTGCCAGTACCCTAGGGCACAGGACTGAAGCTTTCTTT	CASTLGHRTEAFF
NA	TRBV5-6	TRBJ1-3	NA	TGTGCCAGCAGCGCCCTTGGGGGGGGGCCTGGAAACACCATATATTTT	CASSALGGGPGNTIYF
NA	TRBV5-1	TRBJ2-7	NA	TGCGCCAGCAGCTCGGAACAGACCTTCTACGAGCAGTACTTC	CASSSEQTFYEQYF
TRBD1	TRBV13	TRBJ2-7	NA	TGTGCCAGCAGCCAACTAGGGCAGGGGGTAAAGCAGTACTTC	CASSQLGQGVKQYF
TRBD1	TRBV18	TRBJ2-1	NA	TGTGCCAGCTCACCACCGGGACAGGGATTTGACAATGAGCAGTTCTTC	CASSPPGQGFDNEQFF